This T cell receptor beta chain stems from a study of T cell responses to AZD1222 COVID-19 vaccine. Profiled with immunoSEQ multiplex PCR; TCRdb holds only in-frame clones, not every one. The table includes fewer than 110,000 clones, 91% detected once. Germline V gives CDR1 SGHTA, CDR2 FQGNSA. The CDR3 covers 15 residues. Deletions cut 2 bases from V and 2 bases from J, with 11 bases between. Study results and limitations: All repertoire sampling was performed exclusively after the peak T cell response. White British ancestry dominated among donors, who included more females, and clonal diversity was possibly underestimated. Among those given AZD1222, only five to seven were seropositive at baseline. Distributed over spike, vaccine-associated CD4 TCRs predominated at 160-218 and 743-854.

Remarks on this clone: Its antigen is not known.

The sequence came from an adult in good health. The chain employs TRBV7-2 and TRBJ2-3; D is unclear. The sequencing used peripheral blood, collected on day 0 of AZD1222 vaccination. As DNA, the CDR3 is TGTGCCAGCAGCTTATCTGTGGGTTCCACAGATACGCAGTATTTT. Protein: CASSLSVGSTDTQYF.